This T cell receptor beta chain is drawn from a study of cytomegalovirus exposure and HLA in healthy donors. Overall study findings and caveats: For most TCR beta V segments, an earlier analysis put the productive rate at about 87% or about 30% of the time. The study dropped some indistinguishable V segments, TRBV6-2 and TRBV6-3 among them. Specificity of a few CMV-associated chains for CMV antigens was verified in vitro. Among TCR beta chains of equal frequency, HLA-associated ones were more clonally expanded in a later analysis.

Amplification used 60 Vbeta primers and 13 Jbeta primers. Clones were sequenced by immunoSEQ multiplex PCR, and TCRdb holds only the in-frame ones, with some missing. The data show more than 150,000 clones, roughly 80% seen once. The V gene lost 4 bases and the J gene lost 9 bases, with 24 bases spanning the gap. Per germline, CDR1 LNHDA and CDR2 SQIVND (reference sequence). This CDR3 has 16 residues. As concerns this clone: Its antigen is still unknown.

The chain carries TRBV19 and TRBJ1-2, with D possibly matching TRBD1 (6 bases). Material: PBMCs. The clonotype was recovered from a man aged 50 to 60 in good health and CMV-seronegative. In DNA form, the CDR3 reads TGTGCCAGTAGTAGATCTGCAGGGGAAATTGTACGGAGCTACACCTTC. The encoded protein is CASSRSAGEIVRSYTF.